This T cell receptor (beta chain) is from a study of T cell responses to AZD1222 COVID-19 vaccine (dated by TCRdb to the early 2020s). Notes on the research overall: AZD1222 recipients with second doses at about 4 weeks or about 12 weeks were pooled, because spike-specific TCR depth and breadth did not differ between schedules. A total of approximately 230 trial participants underwent TCR sequencing, of whom some 210 received two doses of AZD1222 and some 26 received two doses of the MenACWY control vaccine. Trial participants were enrolled into age subgroups of 18-55, 56-69 and 70-plus years, which contained roughly 140, 27 and 60 TCR-sequenced participants, respectively. Overall study outcomes, separate from this receptor: Nearly half of unique spike-specific TCRs reportedly recognized epitopes outside regions mutated in the B.1.351 and B.1.1.7 variants. Most participants were white British and females outnumbered males, and the authors suggested that clonal diversity may have been underestimated. CD4 TCRs associated with the vaccine covered the entire spike protein, and the dominant responses were in regions 160-218 and 743-854. The 56-69-year group was small, and its depth increase did not reach significance, likely because of low power. After two AZD1222 doses, both the breadth and the depth of spike-specific TCRs were significantly higher than at day 0 and than in MenACWY recipients. Conclusions about previously exposed vaccinees were limited because only 5 or 6 AZD1222 recipients were SARS-CoV-2 seropositive at baseline. Because no day 14 peak-response samples were available, repertoires were characterized only after the peak T cell response.

Per the publication, the time point label means: baseline before first vaccination. The vaccinee samples were drawn from two UK trials, COV001 and COV002, one of which was a single-blind randomized controlled phase 2/3 trial testing AZD1222 (ChAdOx1 nCoV-19) in healthy adults. For TCRbeta chain sequencing, PBMC samples from trial participants were taken at day 0 and at day 28 after the second dose. A note on this clone: Its cognate antigen has yet to be identified. Within one base of it there is no much larger clone, and no base qualities were kept.

The CDR3 regions of human TCRbeta chains were subjected to immunosequencing. On the authors' methods: TCRs in the repertoires were compared against a reference library of SARS-CoV-2-specific TCRs that had been generated with the MIRA antigen-specificity platform. Breadth was defined as the fraction of unique TCRs that were SARS-CoV-2-associated, and depth was defined as the fraction of total T cells that were SARS-CoV-2-associated. Using the MIRA data, each spike-specific TCR was mapped to the spike region that the TCR reacts to and placed in a CD4 or CD8 class. Log10-transformed breadth and depth values were compared by one-way ANOVA with Sidak's multiple comparisons tests. Entries here come from immuneACCESS through TCRdb and include only in-frame sequences with V and J called. Some clones fail to appear in such tables; in the studies checked, an unresolved V gene covers under half of the shortfall, and the cause of the remainder is unknown. Clonal size and the V and J genes are those of that table, whereas D and trimming came from the DNA. The sample has approximately 140,000 clones on record, less than 95% of them singletons. Jointly, the top ten make up 2.5% to 3.5% of the sample.

From the cysteine through the phenylalanine, the CDR3 covers 12 amino acids. CDR3 DNA is the only sequence kept; it has 36 bases, read in frame from the first base. Trimming at the junction amounts to 4 bases on V and 9 bases on J, and the germline ends lie 14 bases apart. According to the germline V gene, CDR1 reads SGHRS and CDR2 reads YFSETQ. Sequencing was performed on peripheral blood, taken on day 0 of AZD1222 vaccination. The chain is made from TRBV5-1 and TRBJ2-7; a tentative D call is TRBD1 (5 bases match). This TCR was sampled from an adult in good health. The DNA reads TGCGCCAGCAGCCTTGACAGAATGTGGCAGTACTTC. Translated, it reads CASSLDRMWQYF.